This paragraph reports one T cell receptor beta chain. The data originate from a study of blood T cell repertoires in COVID-19. With 1 base removed from V and 10 bases from J, the gap between germline ends came to 10 bases. The germline CDR1 and CDR2 sequences are LGHDT and YNNKEL (reference sequence). The CDR3 covers 12 residues. Method: immunoSEQ multiplex PCR; TCRdb's copy keeps in-frame clones and lacks some. This sample has fewer than 400,000 clones, with under 90% found just once. This clonotype was obtained from a man in his sixties who had recovered from COVID-19. The genes are TRBV3-1 (or the pseudogene TRBV3-2) and TRBJ1-1; D ambiguous. The sequencing input was PBMCs or T cells enriched from blood (not recorded which). CDR3 DNA sequence: TGTGCCAGCAGCCAAGGAGGGTTTGCAGCTTTCTTT. Translated, it gives CASSQGGFAAFF.